The sequence of this T cell receptor beta chain was determined in a study of chemoradiotherapy in HPV16-positive cancers. Study at large: A couple of HPV16-positive patients' cells yielded candidate HPV-specific clones and common motifs. Study results and caveats: Candidate HPV-specific clones and E7-related TCR motifs grew in tumor during treatment. HPV-specific T cells were functionally defined from only two HPV16-positive patients.

Germline-derived CDR1 and CDR2 are LNHDA and SQIVND (reference sequence). The germline V and J ends were trimmed by 3 bases and 0 bases, with 17 bases remaining between them. This CDR3 contains 17 residues. With respect to this clone: Its target is unknown.

Sequencing used immunoSEQ multiplex PCR; TCRdb keeps in-frame clones, though not all of them. The sample includes about 20,000 clones, 89% of them seen just once. Material: blood, obtained from a patient who underwent chemoradiotherapy. V is TRBV19 and J is TRBJ1-1, with no clear D. This clonotype originated in a human donor with HPV-associated anogenital cancer. In DNA form, the CDR3 reads TGTGCCAGTAGTATGCCGCCTCTGAGGGCGATGAACACTGAAGCTTTCTTT. Translation: CASSMPPLRAMNTEAFF.